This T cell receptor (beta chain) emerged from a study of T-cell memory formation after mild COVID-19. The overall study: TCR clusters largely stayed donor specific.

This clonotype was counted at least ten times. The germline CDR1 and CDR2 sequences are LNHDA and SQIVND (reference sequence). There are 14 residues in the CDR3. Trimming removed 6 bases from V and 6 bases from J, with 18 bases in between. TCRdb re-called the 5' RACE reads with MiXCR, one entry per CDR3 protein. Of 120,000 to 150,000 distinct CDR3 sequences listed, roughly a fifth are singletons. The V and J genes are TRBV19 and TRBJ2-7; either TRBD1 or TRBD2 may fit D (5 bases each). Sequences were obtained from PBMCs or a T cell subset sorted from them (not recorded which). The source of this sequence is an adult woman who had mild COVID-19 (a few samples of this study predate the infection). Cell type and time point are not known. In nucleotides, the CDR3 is TGTGCCAGTAGCCAGACCGGGACCCCGCGCGAGCAGTACTTC. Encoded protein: CASSQTGTPREQYF.